These T cell receptor beta chains were read from a single sample in a study of post-analysis software for immune sequencing data. Each CDR3 protein gets one entry after TCRdb re-called the PCR reads with MiXCR. The data contain some 370,000 distinct CDR3 sequences, around 37% of them seen just once; the ten biggest clones take up about an eighth. The sequencing sample was made of blood. These receptors were taken from a girl aged 5-17 years with multiple sclerosis. Each CDR3 is given with its conserved first and last residue. A D gene is named only where the DNA matches it firmly. Clone size is not always given. Where it is, it says once, few, many or a class for expanded clones.

clone size,J gene,V gene,D gene,CDR3 protein,CDR3 DNA
NA,TRBJ2-1,TRBV20-1,TRBD2,CSARGNRVLTGGNEQFF,TGCAGTGCTAGAGGGAATCGGGTTCTTACGGGGGGGAATGAGCAGTTCTTC
few,TRBJ2-1,TRBV10-3,NA,CAISESGNEQFF,TGTGCCATCAGTGAGTCGGGGAATGAGCAGTTCTTC
few,TRBJ2-1,TRBV29-1,NA,CSVGEAILPNEQFF,TGCAGCGTTGGGGAGGCAATCCTCCCCAATGAGCAGTTCTTC
NA,TRBJ2-1,TRBV29-1,TRBD1,CSVWDRVGGRQQFF,TGCAGCGTGTGGGACAGGGTTGGAGGAAGGCAGCAGTTCTTC
NA,TRBJ2-1,TRBV20-1,NA,CSARGPGAGNEQFF,TGCAGTGCTAGAGGACCGGGGGCAGGGAATGAGCAGTTCTTC
NA,TRBJ1-1,TRBV18,TRBD1,CASGQDGLNTEAFF,TGTGCCAGCGGACAGGACGGCTTGAACACTGAAGCTTTCTTT
NA,TRBJ1-5,TRBV6-6,NA,CASSYARSTGNQPQHF,TGTGCCAGCAGTTACGCCCGAAGTACGGGCAATCAGCCCCAGCATTTT
NA,TRBJ1-5,TRBV7-2,NA,CASSLGISNQPQHF,TGTGCCAGCAGCTTAGGAATTAGCAATCAGCCCCAGCATTTT
NA,TRBJ2-1,TRBV6-5,NA,CASSLTPDRFYNEQFF,TGTGCCAGCAGTCTTACACCCGACAGGTTCTACAATGAGCAGTTCTTC
NA,TRBJ2-3,TRBV7-8,TRBD2,CASSSQRGSTDTQYF,TGTGCCAGCAGCTCCCAGCGGGGGAGCACAGATACGCAGTATTTT
few,TRBJ2-7,TRBV18,TRBD1,CASSQGGPRAYEQYF,TGTGCCAGCTCACAAGGGGGCCCCAGGGCCTACGAGCAGTACTTC
NA,TRBJ1-2,TRBV9,NA,CASSVGEVPGGYTF,TGTGCCAGCAGCGTAGGCGAGGTTCCTGGAGGCTACACCTTC
NA,TRBJ1-4,TRBV7-2,NA,CASSLASMDEKLFF,TGTGCCAGCAGCTTAGCGTCCATGGACGAAAAACTGTTTTTT
NA,TRBJ2-5,TRBV20-1,NA,CSGLGGETQYF,TGCAGTGGCCTCGGGGGAGAGACCCAGTACTTC
NA,TRBJ2-1,TRBV7-3,TRBD2,CASSARVGSGDYNEQFF,TGTGCCAGCAGCGCCCGAGTTGGGAGCGGGGATTACAATGAGCAGTTCTTC
NA,TRBJ2-2,TRBV12-3/TRBV12-4,TRBD1,CASRVTGTGNTGELFF,TGTGCCAGCAGGGTGACCGGGACAGGCAACACCGGGGAGCTGTTTTTT
NA,TRBJ2-7,TRBV3-1,TRBD2,CASSQEAGRSRYEQYF,TGTGCCAGCAGCCAAGAAGCGGGACGGAGCCGCTACGAGCAGTACTTC
few,TRBJ2-7,TRBV10-3,NA,CAISESVHYEQYF,TGTGCCATCAGTGAGTCCGTTCACTACGAGCAGTACTTC
NA,TRBJ2-5,TRBV29-1,NA,CSVEEVGRRQETQYF,TGCAGCGTTGAAGAGGTTGGGCGCCGACAAGAGACCCAGTACTTC
few,TRBJ2-7,TRBV7-7,NA,CASSLEEGGEQYF,TGTGCTAGCAGCTTAGAGGAGGGCGGCGAGCAGTACTTC
NA,TRBJ2-7,TRBV9,TRBD1,CASSSPGTGAEQYF,TGTGCCAGCAGCTCCCCGGGGACAGGGGCCGAGCAGTACTTC
NA,TRBJ1-2,TRBV7-9,NA,CASSDEGHSYGYTF,TGTGCCAGCAGCGACGAAGGTCACAGCTATGGCTACACCTTC
NA,TRBJ2-7,TRBV2,TRBD1,CASSFAQGVYEQYF,TGTGCCAGCAGTTTTGCCCAGGGGGTTTACGAGCAGTACTTC
few,TRBJ1-2,TRBV6-5,NA,CASIVREWGADYGYTF,TGTGCCAGCATAGTTAGGGAATGGGGCGCAGACTATGGCTACACCTTC
NA,TRBJ2-7,TRBV2,NA,CASKGRIEGEQYF,TGTGCCAGCAAAGGCAGGATCGAGGGGGAGCAGTACTTC
NA,TRBJ2-5,TRBV20-1,NA,CSAPELGQETQYF,TGCAGTGCTCCCGAATTAGGCCAAGAGACCCAGTACTTC
once,TRBJ1-6,TRBV7-8,NA,CASSPRMVGADNSPLHF,TGTGCCAGCAGCCCGCGGATGGTGGGGGCCGATAATTCACCCCTCCACTTT
once,TRBJ2-4,TRBV6-5,NA,CASSLMTAFQYF,TGTGCCAGCAGCTTAATGACAGCTTTCCAGTACTTC
NA,TRBJ2-5,TRBV28,NA,CASGPGVRETQYF,TGTGCCAGCGGCCCCGGGGTACGGGAGACCCAGTACTTC
few,TRBJ1-6,TRBV4-1,NA,CASSQGRGYGNSPLHF,TGCGCCAGCAGCCAAGGGCGGGGTTACGGGAATTCACCCCTCCACTTT
NA,TRBJ1-2,TRBV12-3/TRBV12-4,NA,CASSFGRGGRYGYTF,TGTGCCAGCAGTTTTGGTAGGGGGGGCCGCTATGGCTACACCTTC
NA,TRBJ1-2,TRBV12-3/TRBV12-4,NA,CASSLSWQGFNGYTF,TGTGCCAGCAGTTTATCGTGGCAGGGGTTTAATGGCTACACCTTC
few,TRBJ1-4,TRBV7-9,NA,CATEDVEKLFF,TGTGCCACCGAGGACGTTGAAAAACTGTTTTTT
few,TRBJ2-5,TRBV19,TRBD1,CASSTQGARETQYF,TGTGCCAGTAGTACCCAGGGGGCGCGGGAGACCCAGTACTTC
few,TRBJ2-7,TRBV20-1,TRBD1,CSARDRGRNGEQYF,TGCAGTGCTAGGGACAGGGGGCGGAATGGCGAGCAGTACTTC
NA,TRBJ1-5,TRBV4-2,TRBD1,CASSQGGQGRQPQHF,TGTGCCAGCAGCCAAGGCGGACAGGGGCGACAGCCCCAGCATTTT
NA,TRBJ2-1,TRBV27,NA,CASGLSYNEQFF,TGTGCCAGCGGGCTATCCTACAATGAGCAGTTCTTC
NA,TRBJ2-5,TRBV5-5,NA,CASSYRYRAETQYF,TGTGCCAGCAGCTATAGGTACAGGGCTGAGACCCAGTACTTC
many,TRBJ2-1,TRBV7-2,NA,CASSLQGAYNEQFF,TGTGCCAGCAGCTTACAGGGCGCATACAATGAGCAGTTCTTC
NA,TRBJ2-7,TRBV12-3/TRBV12-4,NA,CASSPSGGAGWFYEQYF,TGTGCCAGCAGTCCGTCGGGTGGGGCAGGGTGGTTCTACGAGCAGTACTTC
NA,TRBJ1-2,TRBV18,NA,CASSPQVGSGGYTF,TGTGCCAGCTCACCACAGGTGGGAAGCGGTGGCTACACCTTC
NA,TRBJ1-2,TRBV2,NA,CASSPLQGIDGYTF,TGTGCCAGCAGTCCACTACAGGGAATAGATGGCTACACCTTC
NA,TRBJ2-2,TRBV9,NA,CASNADNTNTGELFF,TGTGCCAGCAACGCCGACAATACAAACACCGGGGAGCTGTTTTTT
few,TRBJ2-4,TRBV20-1,NA,CSAPNPQGAKNIQYF,TGCAGTGCACCCAACCCACAGGGAGCCAAAAACATTCAGTACTTC
few,TRBJ2-7,TRBV27,NA,CASSLNGAHEQYF,TGTGCCAGCAGTTTAAATGGGGCACACGAGCAGTACTTC
NA,TRBJ2-2,TRBV12-3/TRBV12-4,NA,CASRFSGGATGELFF,TGTGCCAGCAGGTTCTCAGGGGGGGCGACCGGGGAGCTGTTTTTT
NA,TRBJ1-5,TRBV19,TRBD1,CASSMGQDRAFSQPQHF,TGTGCCAGTAGTATGGGGCAAGACAGGGCTTTTTCTCAGCCCCAGCATTTT
NA,TRBJ2-3,TRBV3-1,NA,CASSRRGQGDTQYF,TGTGCCAGCAGCCGCCGGGGGCAAGGAGATACGCAGTATTTT
NA,TRBJ2-7,TRBV7-9,TRBD1,CASSLGQGAAYEQYF,TGTGCCAGCAGCTTAGGACAGGGGGCGGCCTACGAGCAGTACTTC
NA,TRBJ1-5,TRBV28,NA,CASSPRLIQPQHF,TGTGCCAGCAGCCCCAGGTTAATTCAGCCCCAGCATTTT
NA,TRBJ2-3,TRBV20-1,NA,CSARGVIEYTDTQYF,TGCAGTGCTAGAGGGGTCATAGAATACACAGATACGCAGTATTTT
few,TRBJ1-2,TRBV9,NA,CASSPTGSRYGYTF,TGTGCCAGCAGCCCCACAGGGTCGAGGTATGGCTACACCTTC
NA,TRBJ2-1,TRBV28,NA,CASSLPGAQNNEQFF,TGTGCCAGCAGTTTACCGGGGGCCCAAAACAATGAGCAGTTCTTC
few,TRBJ2-6,TRBV28,NA,CASSNPGVGANVLTF,TGTGCCAGCAGTAACCCAGGGGTTGGGGCCAACGTCCTGACTTTC
few,TRBJ2-5,TRBV29-1,NA,CSVGETQYF,TGCAGCGTTGGAGAGACCCAGTACTTC
NA,TRBJ2-5,TRBV10-2,NA,CASPRDSQETQYF,TGCGCCAGCCCCCGGGACTCCCAAGAGACCCAGTACTTC
NA,TRBJ2-1,TRBV4-1,TRBD2,CASSQAGGAGGDGEQFF,TGCGCCAGCAGCCAAGCAGGAGGAGCGGGAGGCGACGGCGAGCAGTTCTTC
many,TRBJ2-1,TRBV5-1,TRBD2,CASSYLTSGGEQFF,TGCGCCAGCAGCTACCTGACTAGCGGGGGAGAGCAGTTCTTC
few,TRBJ1-1,TRBV4-1,NA,CASSQDLLGTENSAFF,TGCGCCAGCAGCCAAGACCTTCTCGGGACGGAAAACTCGGCTTTCTTT
NA,TRBJ2-7,TRBV6-5,NA,CASSYSIDRYEQYF,TGTGCCAGCAGTTACTCTATCGACAGGTACGAGCAGTACTTC